The 19 T cell receptor beta chains below all came from one sample that was sequenced in a study of regulatory T cells in long-lasting Graves disease. Stated time point: newly diagnosed GD, antithyroid drugs for less than 3 months. TCR sequences were obtained from RNA taken from PBMCs. Researchers made TCR beta libraries by using iRepertoire HTBI primers and running Arm-PCR on CDR3 regions. TCRdb re-derived calls from the multiplex PCR reads in MiXCR, one entry per CDR3 protein. The data contain some 400,000 distinct CDR3 sequences, more than 13% of them singletons. These data also formed part of another study, on T cells in Graves' hyperthyroidism and ophthalmopathy.

Here the sequenced sample was peripheral blood mononuclear cells (PBMCs), taken at new diagnosis, from a patient treated with antithyroid drugs. The source of these receptors is a woman in her 30s with Graves disease.

The V gene is TRBV27, the J gene TRBJ2-1, with D maybe TRBD2 (6 bases). Germline V gene lookup returns CDR1 MNHEY and CDR2 SMNVEV (reference sequence). The ends were cut back, 5 bases at V and 0 bases at J, with 14 bases in the middle. This CDR3 is built from 16 residues. DNA for the CDR3: TGTGCCAGCAGTAGCCGGGACTCGTCCTCCTACAATGAGCAGTTCTTC. Its translation is CASSSRDSSSYNEQFF.

The chain joins TRBV3-1 to TRBJ1-1; TRBD1 aligns across 9 bases. Germline V gives CDR1 LGHDT, CDR2 YNNKEL (reference sequence). This CDR3 contains 17 residues. V lost 6 bases and J lost 0; bases outside the gene matches: 11. CDR3 nucleotides: TGTGCCAGCAGTACCGTCGTCAGGGACAGGGTGAACACTGAAGCTTTCTTT. Translating it yields CASSTVVRDRVNTEAFF.

This clonotype was counted a few times. The V and J genes are TRBV6-1 and TRBJ1-3, with 9 bases lining up with TRBD1. This CDR3 has 14 amino acids. Germline lookup yields CDR1 MNHNS and CDR2 SASEGT. V gave up 10 bases and J gave up 1 base; unmatched junction bases: 5. CDR3 sequence reads: CATRDRASGNTIYF. CDR3 sequence (DNA): TGTGCCACCCGGGACAGGGCTTCTGGAAACACCATATATTTT.

This clonotype has more than one count but fewer than ten. The genes are TRBV7-2 and TRBJ2-7; 10 bases line up with TRBD1. Germline V gene sequence: CDR1 SGHTA, CDR2 FQGNSA. V lost 5 bases and J lost 4; bases outside the gene matches: 5. The CDR3 has 14 amino acids. The CDR3 is CASSGGTGVYEQYF. CDR3 coding DNA: TGTGCCAGCAGCGGGGGGACAGGGGTTTACGAGCAGTACTTC. The complete variable domain, with remaining parts taken from reference TRBV7-2 and TRBJ2-7, reads GAGVSQSPSNKVTEKGKDVELRCDPISGHTALYWYRQSLGQGLEFLIYFQGNSAPDKSGLPSDRFSAERTGGSVSTLTIQRTQQEDSAVYLCASSGGTGVYEQYFGPGTRLTVT.

The V and J genes are TRBV6-2 or TRBV6-3 and TRBJ2-5, with 8 bases fitting TRBD2. With the DNA end fitting TRBJ2-1 better, the J assignment may be wrong. Germline CDR1 reads MNHEY; CDR2 reads SVGEGT. The CDR3 covers 16 residues. In DNA form, the CDR3 reads TGTGCCAGCAGTTACTCGAGCGGGAGTTGGTACAATGAGCAGTTCTTC. Its protein product is CASSYSSGSWYNEQFF.

Only a few counts were recorded for this clonotype. The V and J genes are TRBV12-3 or TRBV12-4 and TRBJ2-1; D perhaps matches TRBD2 (6 bases). The CDR3 has 13 amino acids. Trimming took off 6 bases at V and 7 bases at J, with 13 bases between the two ends. CDR3 loop: CASSPGVRNEQFF. The CDR3 nucleotides read TGTGCCAGCAGCCCGGGGGTTCGAAATGAGCAGTTCTTC.

Many counts were recorded for this clonotype. The genes are TRBV27 and TRBJ1-1; D uncertain. Germline V lookup: CDR1 MNHEY, CDR2 SMNVEV (reference sequence). The CDR3 extends over 15 amino acids. The V end lost 4 bases, the J end lost 2 bases, and 14 bases lay between the germline ends. In DNA form, the CDR3 reads TGTGCCAGCAGTTCCTATTTGACCCCCAACACTGAAGCTTTCTTT. It translates to CASSSYLTPNTEAFF.

CDR3: CATSDLDPRGQFF. In DNA, the CDR3 is TGTGCCACCAGTGATTTGGACCCGCGGGGGCAGTTCTTC. This sequence joins TRBV24-1 and TRBJ2-1; possible D gene TRBD2, 6 bases. Deletions cut 0 bases from V and 12 bases from J, with 11 bases between. Looked up from germline, CDR1 is KGHDR and CDR2 is SFDVKD. This CDR3 contains 13 residues.

The chain employs TRBV4-1 and TRBJ2-1; D call uncertain. V was trimmed by 1 base and J by 4 bases, leaving 11 bases between them. CDR1 and CDR2 from the germline V gene are MGHRA and YSYEKL. The CDR3 consists of 15 residues. CDR3 nucleotides: TGCGCCAGCAGCCAAGTAACAGACTTTTACAATGAGCAGTTCTTC. Its translation is CASSQVTDFYNEQFF.

The CDR3 nucleotides read TGTGCCACCAGCAGAGATTGGGCGAACACCGGGGAGCTGTTTTTT. This sequence encodes CATSRDWANTGELFF. The J gene is TRBJ2-2, the V gene TRBV15; D remains ambiguous. The germline V and J ends were trimmed by 0 bases and 0 bases, with 5 bases remaining between them. This CDR3 region has 15 residues. CDR1 LNHNV and CDR2 YYDKDF come from the germline V gene (reference sequence). Combining the CDR3 with reference TRBV15 and TRBJ2-2 gives the whole variable domain DAMVIQNPRYQVTQFGKPVTLSCSQTLNHNVMYWYQQKSSQAPKLLFHYYDKDFNNEADTPDNFQSRRPNTSFCFLDIRSPGLGDTAMYLCATSRDWANTGELFFGEGSRLTVL.

The sample holds a few counts of this clonotype. The CDR3 loop is CASSVDRGDTQYF. CDR3 sequence (DNA): TGTGCCAGCAGTGTAGACAGGGGAGATACGCAGTATTTT. V is TRBV12-3 or TRBV12-4 and J is TRBJ2-3; 8 bases fit TRBD1. The CDR3 covers 13 residues. V was pared by 5 bases and J by 5 bases, with 3 bases of the junction left unmatched.

This clonotype was seen a few times. The rearrangement links TRBV6-2 or TRBV6-3 to TRBJ2-7; 8 bases are shared with TRBD1. The CDR3 runs to 14 residues. CDR1 and CDR2 (germline): MNHEY, SVGEGT. Trimming took 4 bases from V and 6 from J; bases not matched to a gene: 8. CDR3 sequence: CASSSDRASGEQYF. CDR3 sequence (DNA): TGTGCCAGCAGTTCGGACAGGGCTTCGGGCGAGCAGTACTTC.

On this clonotype itself: A much larger clone is a single base away; this may be a read error. DNA for the CDR3: TGTGCCACCAGCAGAGGCGCCGCGACAGCGAGCTCCTACAATGAGCAGTACTTC. Translation: CATSRGAATASSYNEQYF. The chain carries TRBV15 and TRBJ2-7, with a tentative D call TRBD1 (5 bases). This CDR3 has 18 residues. V lost 1 base and J lost 7, with 26 bases in between. The germline gives CDR1 LNHNV, CDR2 YYDKDF (reference sequence). The full variable domain, rest sourced from reference TRBV15 and TRBJ2-7, is DAMVIQNPRYQVTQFGKPVTLSCSQTLNHNVMYWYQQKSSQAPKLLFHYYDKDFNNEADTPDNFQSRRPNTSFCFLDIRSPGLGDTAMYLCATSRGAATASSYNEQYFGPGTRLTVT.

V usage is TRBV12-5 and J usage is TRBJ1-2; D not certain. The ends were cut back, 0 bases at V and 7 bases at J, with 3 bases in the middle. The CDR3 spans 11 residues. Germline loops: CDR1 LGHNT, CDR2 FRNRAP. CDR3 in amino acids: CASGLVGGYTF. The CDR3 DNA sequence: TGTGCTAGTGGTTTGGTAGGTGGCTACACCTTC.

The sample holds a few counts of this clonotype. The genes are TRBV2 and TRBJ2-7; tentatively, D is TRBD2 (6 bases). Looked up from germline, CDR1 is SNHLY and CDR2 is FYNNEI. This CDR3 has 14 amino acids. V was trimmed by 7 bases and J by 5 bases, leaving 18 bases between them. Here the CDR3 reads CASTGGTALDEQYF. CDR3 bases: TGTGCCAGCACTGGGGGGACCGCCTTGGACGAGCAGTACTTC.

This clonotype was found a few times. CDR3 region: CASSLRGQGGHNEQFF. The DNA of the CDR3 is TGCGCCAGCAGCTTGCGGGGGCAGGGGGGCCACAATGAGCAGTTCTTC. This rearrangement joins TRBV5-1 to TRBJ2-1; D may be TRBD1 (7 bases). The CDR3 runs 16 residues. Trimming shortened V by 1 base and J by 5 bases, and 16 bases separated the two germline ends. CDR1 and CDR2 (germline): SGHRS, YFSETQ.

The CDR3 region has the DNA TGTGCCTGGAACTGGCGGCGAGATTATGGCTACACCTTC. Translating gives CAWNWRRDYGYTF. This chain uses TRBV30 with TRBJ1-2; D call uncertain. This CDR3 has 13 residues. Germline CDR1 is GTSNPN and CDR2 is SVGIG (reference sequence). V lost 4 bases to trimming and J lost 5 bases, with 14 bases between them.

This clonotype occurred many times. CDR3 coding DNA: TGCGCCAGCAGCCAAGATCCTCAACGAAGCTCCTACAATGAGCAGTTCTTC. Translating it yields CASSQDPQRSSYNEQFF. The chain employs TRBV4-1 and TRBJ2-1; no clear D. Germline CDR1 is MGHRA and CDR2 is YSYEKL. The CDR3 runs to 17 residues. Trimming removed 0 bases at V and 0 bases at J, with 12 bases between.

The chain carries TRBV10-3 and TRBJ2-2, with 7 positions matching TRBD2. CDR3 size: 19 residues. V lost 7 bases to trimming and J lost 0 bases; unmatched junction nucleotides: 17. The germline gives CDR1 ENHRY, CDR2 SYGVKD. In DNA, the CDR3 is TGTGCCATCATAAGCGAGTTGGCGGGAGATGGCGCGAACACCGGGGAGCTGTTTTTT. Protein: CAIISELAGDGANTGELFF.